One and the same sample provided the 3 T cell receptor beta chains below, sequenced in a study of T cell repertoires in cytomegalovirus infection. Using its own MiXCR run on the reads, TCRdb lists one record per CDR3 protein. Altogether roughly 130,000 distinct CDR3 sequences are present, about 10% being singletons, with the ten largest covering about 9.5%. The sequencing input was PBMCs. The receptors stem from a human donor in good health (CMV status not recorded). Some clones in this sample may be carry-over from other donors' samples.

This clonotype appeared many times. The genes are TRBV20-1 and TRBJ1-2; no definite D call. The V and J ends lost 1 base and 0 bases respectively, with 18 bases between them. The germline CDR1 and CDR2 sequences are DFQATT and SNEGSKA (reference sequence). This CDR3 contains 17 residues. CDR3 bases: TGCAGTGCTAGAGTCCCCCCACCCTTGGATCCTAACTATGGCTACACCTTC. Its translation: CSARVPPPLDPNYGYTF.

The chain uses TRBV29-1 and TRBJ2-7; no definite D call. CDR3 length equals 11 residues. V lost 6 bases and J 4 bases, leaving 10 bases between the germline ends. CDR1 and CDR2 (germline): SQVTM, ANQGSEA. DNA for the CDR3: TGCAGCGTCCTTCAGGAATACGAGCAGTACTTC. As protein: CSVLQEYEQYF.

In regard to this clonotype: The CDR3 does not end in the conserved phenylalanine or tryptophan, so this is likely a read error. The gene calls are TRBV19 and TRBJ2-1; 8 nucleotides match TRBD2. In germline, CDR1 is LNHDA, CDR2 SQIVND (reference sequence). Germline trimming cut 5 bases from V and 0 bases from J; bases unmatched to any gene: 6. There are 16 residues in the CDR3. CDR3 DNA: TGTGCCAGTAGTCAACTAGCGGTCAGCTCCTACAATGAGCAGTTCTTA. Its protein is CASSQLAVSSYNEQFL.